This T cell receptor beta chain was obtained from a study of beta chain features in type 1 diabetes. Sequencing targeted expressed TCRB transcripts, as all isolated RNA had been reverse transcribed. Assay: immunoSEQ multiplex PCR; the TCRdb copy retains only in-frame clones and omits some. The table includes some 350,000 clones, roughly a tenth detected once. The CDR3 contains 13 residues. Germline lookup yields CDR1 LGHNA and CDR2 YNFKEQ. Trimming cost V 8 bases and J 1 base; bases outside gene matches: 4. This clone was recorded a few times. Antigen: not known. Study-level results: Type 1 diabetes patients had moderately but significantly shorter TCRB CDR3s in all four CD4+ subsets.

The clonotype originates from a man younger than 45 with type 1 diabetes. Sequencing was performed on central memory CD4+ T cells from blood. The chain links TRBV4-2 to TRBJ1-1, with TRBD1 matching 7 bases. CDR3 amino acids: CASRGQKNTEAFF. The CDR3 nucleotides read TGTGCCAGCCGGGGACAGAAGAACACTGAAGCTTTCTTT.